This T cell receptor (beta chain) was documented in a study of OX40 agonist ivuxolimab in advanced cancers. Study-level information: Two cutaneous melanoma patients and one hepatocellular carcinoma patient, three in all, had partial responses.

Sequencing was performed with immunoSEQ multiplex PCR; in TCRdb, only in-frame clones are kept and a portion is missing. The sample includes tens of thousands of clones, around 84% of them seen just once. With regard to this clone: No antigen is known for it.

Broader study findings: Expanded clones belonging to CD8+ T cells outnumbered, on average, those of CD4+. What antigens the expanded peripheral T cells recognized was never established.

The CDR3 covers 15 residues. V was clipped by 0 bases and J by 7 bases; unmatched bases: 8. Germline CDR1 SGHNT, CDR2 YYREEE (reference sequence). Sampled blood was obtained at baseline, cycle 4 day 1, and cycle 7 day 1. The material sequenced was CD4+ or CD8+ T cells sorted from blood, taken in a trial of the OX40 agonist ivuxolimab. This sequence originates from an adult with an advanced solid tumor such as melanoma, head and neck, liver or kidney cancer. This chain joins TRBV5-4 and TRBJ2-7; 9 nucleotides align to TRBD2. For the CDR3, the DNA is TGTGCCAGCAGCTTGGACGGCGGGGGGGCCGAGGAGCAGTACTTC. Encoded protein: CASSLDGGGAEEQYF. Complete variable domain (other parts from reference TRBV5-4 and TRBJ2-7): ETGVTQSPTHLIKTRGQQVTLRCSSQSGHNTVSWYQQALGQGPQFIFQYYREEENGRGNFPPRFSGLQFPNYSSELNVNALELDDSALYLCASSLDGGGAEEQYFGPGTRLTVT.